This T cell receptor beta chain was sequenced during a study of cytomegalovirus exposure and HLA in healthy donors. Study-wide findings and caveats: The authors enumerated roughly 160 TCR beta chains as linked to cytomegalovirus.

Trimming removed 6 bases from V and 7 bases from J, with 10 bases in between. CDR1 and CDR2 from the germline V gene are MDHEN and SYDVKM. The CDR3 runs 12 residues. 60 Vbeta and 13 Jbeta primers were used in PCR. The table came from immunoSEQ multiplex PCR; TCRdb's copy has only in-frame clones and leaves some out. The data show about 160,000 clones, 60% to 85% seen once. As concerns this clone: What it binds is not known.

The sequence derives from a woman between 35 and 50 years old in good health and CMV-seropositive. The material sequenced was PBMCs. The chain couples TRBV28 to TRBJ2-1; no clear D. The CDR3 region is CASSLTVNEQFF. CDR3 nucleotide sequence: TGTGCCAGCAGCCTGACTGTTAATGAGCAGTTCTTC.